The present TCR beta chain was sequenced within a study of T-cell reconstitution after alpha-beta-depleted transplantation in children. The TCRbeta library incorporated unique molecular identifiers. TCRdb redid the calling of the PCR reads with MiXCR, one entry per CDR3 protein. The sample lists some 250,000 distinct CDR3 sequences, around 11% occurring once. Trimming took off 6 bases at V and 4 bases at J, with 3 bases between the two ends. Germline CDR1 and CDR2: MNHNS and SASEGT. The CDR3 is 10 amino acids. V is TRBV6-1 and J is TRBJ1-1; D remains unclear. The specimen was PBMCs from the stem cell graft donor, collected from the stem cell graft. This clonotype was obtained from a human donor who donated a stem cell graft to a child with acute lymphoblastic leukemia. The chain's CDR3 is CASRATEAFF. CDR3 sequence (DNA): TGTGCCAGCAGGGCCACTGAAGCTTTCTTT.